This entry lists 17 T cell receptor beta chains sequenced from one sample in a study of cytomegalovirus exposure and HLA in healthy donors. The assay was immunoSEQ multiplex PCR, and TCRdb's table has in-frame clones only and misses some. The table records about 130,000 clones, roughly 89% of them present only once. The specimen sequenced was PBMCs. The receptor source for this set is a woman aged 18-29 years in good health and CMV-seronegative.

Notes on this clone: Mismatch with germline at one junction end may stem from a read error. The chain joins TRBV19 to TRBJ2-3, with a tentative D call TRBD2 (5 bases). The V gene's germline CDR1 is LNHDA and CDR2 SQIVND (reference sequence). CDR3 length equals 15 residues. The CDR3 DNA sequence: TGTGCCAGCAGTATTGGCGGAGGACCCACAGATACGCAGTATTTT. Encoded protein: CASSIGGGPTDTQYF.

This clone has only a few counts. The rearrangement uses TRBV6-5 and TRBJ2-7; D is uncertain. Germline-derived CDR1 and CDR2 are MNHEY and SVGAGI. Trimming removed 6 bases at V and 0 bases at J, with 12 bases between. The CDR3 has 14 amino acids. The CDR3, as DNA: TGTGCCAGCAGCCAAAGACTTGGCTCCTACGAGCAGTACTTC. Encoded protein: CASSQRLGSYEQYF.

The chain combines TRBV19 with TRBJ1-1; D remains unclear. The CDR3 contains 13 residues. Trimming cost V 10 bases and J 6 bases, with 18 bases left between them. Germline V gives CDR1 LNHDA, CDR2 SQIVND (reference sequence). The CDR3 DNA reads TGTGCCACAAATAACAGAGGGAATTCTGAAGCTTTCTTT. Translated, it gives CATNNRGNSEAFF.

This clone was counted once. This sequence joins TRBV19 and TRBJ2-7; tentative D call: TRBD1 (6 bases). V was clipped by 2 bases and J by 2 bases, with 13 bases between them. The CDR3 covers 15 residues. CDR1 and CDR2 (germline): LNHDA, SQIVND (reference sequence). This chain's CDR3 is CASSISDRTPYEQYF. DNA of the CDR3: TGTGCCAGTAGTATATCAGACAGGACCCCCTACGAGCAGTACTTC.

The chain couples TRBV4-1 to TRBJ2-5; 8 nucleotides line up with TRBD2. The CDR3 totals 15 residues. Losses at the gene ends were 0 bases for V and 3 bases for J; bases not matched to a gene: 3. CDR1 and CDR2 (germline): MGHRA, YSYEKL. The CDR3 here is CASSQDSGSKETQYF. CDR3 nucleotide sequence: TGCGCCAGCAGCCAAGACAGCGGGAGTAAAGAGACCCAGTACTTC.

The chain employs TRBV5-5 and TRBJ2-7, with D perhaps TRBD1 (5 bases). CDR1 is SGHKS, CDR2 YYEKEE, per germline (reference sequence). CDR3 length: 12 amino acids. The V gene lost 4 bases and the J gene lost 6 bases, with 11 bases spanning the gap. The CDR3 protein is CASSGDSTEQYF. As DNA, the CDR3 is TGTGCCAGCAGCGGCGACAGTACCGAGCAGTACTTC.

This clone was detected once. This rearrangement joins TRBV10-3 to TRBJ2-7; 9 bases are shared with TRBD1. Germline CDR1 is ENHRY and CDR2 is SYGVKD. The CDR3 is 15 amino acids. Germline trimming cut 6 bases from V and 3 bases from J; bases unmatched to any gene: 9. DNA of the CDR3: TGTGCCATCAGCTTCGAACCGGACAGGGGCTACGAGCAGTACTTC. Residues: CAISFEPDRGYEQYF.

V usage is TRBV7-9 and J usage is TRBJ1-3, with 10 positions matching TRBD1. Germline V gives CDR1 SEHNR, CDR2 FQNEAQ (reference sequence). The CDR3 is made up of 16 amino acids. The J segment lost 4 bases and the V segment lost 4 bases, leaving 7 bases of the junction unmatched. The CDR3 region is CASSSPGTGVGNTIYF. The CDR3 DNA follows: TGTGCCAGCAGCTCCCCCGGGACAGGGGTCGGAAACACCATATATTTT.

This chain links TRBV5-4 with TRBJ2-3, with TRBD2 identical over 7 bases. V lost 4 bases and J lost 2; bases outside the gene matches: 10. From germline, CDR1 is SGHNT and CDR2 YYREEE (reference sequence). The CDR3 sequence is 16 residues long. The CDR3 sequence is CASSLPAGALTDTQYF. Written as DNA, the CDR3 is TGTGCCAGCAGCCTACCGGCGGGAGCTCTCACAGATACGCAGTATTTT.

This clone was recorded only once. The chain recombines TRBV13 with TRBJ1-1; 7 positions match TRBD1. This CDR3 is 16 amino acids long. The germline V gene has CDR1 PRHDT and CDR2 FYEKMQ (reference sequence). J was trimmed by 3 bases and V by 5 bases; bases with no gene match: 12. The CDR3, as DNA: TGTGCCAGCAGCCGTTCCCGGGACAGCTCCTACACTGAAGCTTTCTTT. Translating it yields CASSRSRDSSYTEAFF.

V usage is TRBV10-3 and J usage is TRBJ2-3; 12 bases align to TRBD2. The CDR3 runs to 18 residues. The trim removed 0 bases at V and 6 bases at J, leaving 10 bases unmatched. Germline lookup yields CDR1 ENHRY and CDR2 SYGVKD. CDR3 sequence: CAISESTSGRYLRDTQYF. Here the CDR3 DNA reads TGTGCCATCAGTGAGTCGACTAGCGGGAGATATTTAAGGGATACGCAGTATTTT.

The chain has TRBV11-2 and TRBJ2-2; 8 nucleotides line up with TRBD2. The ends lost 5 bases at V and 6 bases at J; junction bases unmatched: 8. From germline, CDR1 is SGHAT and CDR2 FQNNGV. The CDR3 totals 15 residues. The chain's CDR3 is CASSRSGSSPGELFF. The CDR3 DNA follows: TGTGCCAGCAGCCGCAGCGGGAGCTCTCCCGGGGAGCTGTTTTTT.

The chain couples TRBV6-5 to TRBJ2-7, with D possibly being TRBD2 (6 bases). The CDR3 length is 12 residues. Germline V gives CDR1 MNHEY, CDR2 SVGAGI. V was trimmed by 5 bases and J by 4 bases, leaving 9 bases between them. Here the CDR3 DNA reads TGTGCCAGCAGTCGGGACTCTTACGAGCAGTACTTC. Translating gives CASSRDSYEQYF.

The V gene is TRBV2, the J gene TRBJ2-1; the match to TRBD2 covers 9 bases. The CDR3 is made up of 16 amino acids. The V gene end was trimmed by 6 bases and the J gene end by 7 bases; junction bases not matched to a gene: 13. Germline V gives CDR1 SNHLY, CDR2 FYNNEI. The CDR3 region is CASSQLGGRAGNEQFF. As DNA, the CDR3 is TGTGCCAGCAGCCAATTAGGCGGGAGGGCCGGGAATGAGCAGTTCTTC.

V usage is TRBV11-3 and J usage is TRBJ2-3; TRBD1 agrees at 7 bases. V lost 5 bases, J lost 5 bases, and 4 bases stayed unmatched. The V gene's germline CDR1 is SGHNT and CDR2 YENEEA. The CDR3 covers 13 residues. CDR3 coding DNA: TGTGCCAGCAGCACCGACAGGGAAGATACGCAGTATTTT. It codes for CASSTDREDTQYF.

The chain combines TRBV18 with TRBJ2-1; 7 nucleotides match TRBD1. Germline trimming cut 3 bases from V and 3 bases from J; bases unmatched to any gene: 5. The CDR3 consists of 15 residues. In germline, CDR1 is KGHSH, CDR2 LQKENI. For the CDR3, the DNA is TGTGCCAGCTCACCTAACAGGGGAGTCTACAATGAGCAGTTCTTC. Translating gives CASSPNRGVYNEQFF.

Only one count was recorded for this clone. The rearrangement joins TRBV11-3 to TRBJ2-1; D unclear. This CDR3 contains 12 residues. Trimming stripped 10 bases from V and 6 bases from J, with 13 bases between. CDR1 and CDR2 from the germline V gene are SGHNT and YENEEA. This CDR3 is CATRRGVNEQFF. For the CDR3, the DNA is TGTGCCACCCGCCGAGGAGTCAATGAGCAGTTCTTC. Together with reference TRBV11-3 and TRBJ2-1, the CDR3 gives the full variable domain: EAGVVQSPRYKIIEKKQPVAFWCNPISGHNTLYWYLQNLGQGPELLIRYENEEAVDDSQLPKDRFSAERLKGVDSTLKIQPAELGDSAVYLCATRRGVNEQFFGPGTRLTVL.